Sequencing of this T cell receptor beta chain was carried out in a study of T cell responses to AZD1222 COVID-19 vaccine. Findings and caveats of the study: Spike-specific TCRs gained breadth and depth after people received two AZD1222 doses. Just a handful of people given AZD1222 tested seropositive at baseline. Donors were mostly white British, more females; clonal diversity possibly underestimated. After the peak T cell response, and only then, were repertoires sampled.

Germline-derived CDR1 and CDR2 are LNHDA and SQIVND (reference sequence). The CDR3 has 13 amino acids. Trimming removed 5 bases from V and 5 bases from J, with 10 bases in between. Assay: immunoSEQ multiplex PCR; the TCRdb copy retains only in-frame clones and omits some. Of some 99,000 clones in the sample, roughly 86% are singletons; the top ten hold 15% to 20%. A few counts support this clone. What it recognizes is unknown. The sequence came from an adult who received the AZD1222 COVID-19 vaccine. The material was peripheral blood, obtained 28 days after the second AZD1222 dose. V gene TRBV19 combines with J gene TRBJ1-5; no definite D call. CDR3 DNA: TGTGCCAGTAGTGCGCAGGTGCATCAGCCCCAGCATTTT. Translation gives CASSAQVHQPQHF. Variable domain in full (rest from reference TRBV19 and TRBJ1-5): DGGITQSPKYLFRKEGQNVTLSCEQNLNHDAMYWYRQDPGQGLRLIYYSQIVNDFQKGDIAEGYSVSREKKESFPLTVTSAQKNPTAFYLCASSAQVHQPQHFGDGTRLSIL.